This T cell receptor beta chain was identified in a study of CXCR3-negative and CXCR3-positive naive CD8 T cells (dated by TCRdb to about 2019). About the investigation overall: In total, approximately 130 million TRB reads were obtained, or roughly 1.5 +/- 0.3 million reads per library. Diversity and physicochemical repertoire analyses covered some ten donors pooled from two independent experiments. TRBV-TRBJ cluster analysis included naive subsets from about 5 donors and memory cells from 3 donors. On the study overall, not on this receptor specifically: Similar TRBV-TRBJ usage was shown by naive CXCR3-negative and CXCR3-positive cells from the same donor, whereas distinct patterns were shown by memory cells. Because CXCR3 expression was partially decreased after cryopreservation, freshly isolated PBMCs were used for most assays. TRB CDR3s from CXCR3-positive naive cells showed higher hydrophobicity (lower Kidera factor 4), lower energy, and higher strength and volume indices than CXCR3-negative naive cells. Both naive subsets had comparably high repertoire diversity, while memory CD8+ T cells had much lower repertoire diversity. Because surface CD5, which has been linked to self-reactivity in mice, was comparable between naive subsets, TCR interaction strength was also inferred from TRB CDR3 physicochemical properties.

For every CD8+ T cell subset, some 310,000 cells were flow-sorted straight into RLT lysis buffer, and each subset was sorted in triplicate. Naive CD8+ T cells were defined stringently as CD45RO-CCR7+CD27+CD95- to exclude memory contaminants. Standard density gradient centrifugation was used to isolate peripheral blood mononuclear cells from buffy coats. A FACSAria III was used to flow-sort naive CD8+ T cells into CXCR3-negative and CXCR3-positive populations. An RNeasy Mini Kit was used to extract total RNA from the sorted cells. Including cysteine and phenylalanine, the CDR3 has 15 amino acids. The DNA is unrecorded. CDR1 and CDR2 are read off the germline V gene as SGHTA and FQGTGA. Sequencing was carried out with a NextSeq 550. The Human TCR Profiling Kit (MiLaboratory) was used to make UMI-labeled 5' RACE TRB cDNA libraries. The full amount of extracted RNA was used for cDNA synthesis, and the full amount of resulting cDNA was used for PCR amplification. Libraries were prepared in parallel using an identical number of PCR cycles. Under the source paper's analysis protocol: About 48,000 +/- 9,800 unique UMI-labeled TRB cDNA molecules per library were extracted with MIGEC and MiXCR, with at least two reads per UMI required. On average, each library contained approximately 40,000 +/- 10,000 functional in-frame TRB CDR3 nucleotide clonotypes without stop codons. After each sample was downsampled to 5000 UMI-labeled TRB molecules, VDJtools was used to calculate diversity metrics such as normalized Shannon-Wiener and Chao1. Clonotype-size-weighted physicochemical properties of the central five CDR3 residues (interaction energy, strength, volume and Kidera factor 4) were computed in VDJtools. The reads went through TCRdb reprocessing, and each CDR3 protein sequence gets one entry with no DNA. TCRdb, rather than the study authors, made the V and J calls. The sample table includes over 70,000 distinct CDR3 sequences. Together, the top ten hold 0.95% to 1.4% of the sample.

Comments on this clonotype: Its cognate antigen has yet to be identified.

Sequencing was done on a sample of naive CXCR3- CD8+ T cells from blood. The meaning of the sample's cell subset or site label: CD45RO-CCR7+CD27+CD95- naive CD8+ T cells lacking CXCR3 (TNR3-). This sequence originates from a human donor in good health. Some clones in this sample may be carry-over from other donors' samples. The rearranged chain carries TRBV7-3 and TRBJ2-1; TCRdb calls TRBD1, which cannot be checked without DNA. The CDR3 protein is CASSLFGGAPNEQFF. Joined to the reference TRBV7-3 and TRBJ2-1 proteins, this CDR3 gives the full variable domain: GAGVSQTPSNKVTEKGKYVELRCDPISGHTALYWYRQSLGQGPEFLIYFQGTGAADDSGLPNDRFFAVRPEGSVSTLKIQRTERGDSAVYLCASSLFGGAPNEQFFGPGTRLTVL.